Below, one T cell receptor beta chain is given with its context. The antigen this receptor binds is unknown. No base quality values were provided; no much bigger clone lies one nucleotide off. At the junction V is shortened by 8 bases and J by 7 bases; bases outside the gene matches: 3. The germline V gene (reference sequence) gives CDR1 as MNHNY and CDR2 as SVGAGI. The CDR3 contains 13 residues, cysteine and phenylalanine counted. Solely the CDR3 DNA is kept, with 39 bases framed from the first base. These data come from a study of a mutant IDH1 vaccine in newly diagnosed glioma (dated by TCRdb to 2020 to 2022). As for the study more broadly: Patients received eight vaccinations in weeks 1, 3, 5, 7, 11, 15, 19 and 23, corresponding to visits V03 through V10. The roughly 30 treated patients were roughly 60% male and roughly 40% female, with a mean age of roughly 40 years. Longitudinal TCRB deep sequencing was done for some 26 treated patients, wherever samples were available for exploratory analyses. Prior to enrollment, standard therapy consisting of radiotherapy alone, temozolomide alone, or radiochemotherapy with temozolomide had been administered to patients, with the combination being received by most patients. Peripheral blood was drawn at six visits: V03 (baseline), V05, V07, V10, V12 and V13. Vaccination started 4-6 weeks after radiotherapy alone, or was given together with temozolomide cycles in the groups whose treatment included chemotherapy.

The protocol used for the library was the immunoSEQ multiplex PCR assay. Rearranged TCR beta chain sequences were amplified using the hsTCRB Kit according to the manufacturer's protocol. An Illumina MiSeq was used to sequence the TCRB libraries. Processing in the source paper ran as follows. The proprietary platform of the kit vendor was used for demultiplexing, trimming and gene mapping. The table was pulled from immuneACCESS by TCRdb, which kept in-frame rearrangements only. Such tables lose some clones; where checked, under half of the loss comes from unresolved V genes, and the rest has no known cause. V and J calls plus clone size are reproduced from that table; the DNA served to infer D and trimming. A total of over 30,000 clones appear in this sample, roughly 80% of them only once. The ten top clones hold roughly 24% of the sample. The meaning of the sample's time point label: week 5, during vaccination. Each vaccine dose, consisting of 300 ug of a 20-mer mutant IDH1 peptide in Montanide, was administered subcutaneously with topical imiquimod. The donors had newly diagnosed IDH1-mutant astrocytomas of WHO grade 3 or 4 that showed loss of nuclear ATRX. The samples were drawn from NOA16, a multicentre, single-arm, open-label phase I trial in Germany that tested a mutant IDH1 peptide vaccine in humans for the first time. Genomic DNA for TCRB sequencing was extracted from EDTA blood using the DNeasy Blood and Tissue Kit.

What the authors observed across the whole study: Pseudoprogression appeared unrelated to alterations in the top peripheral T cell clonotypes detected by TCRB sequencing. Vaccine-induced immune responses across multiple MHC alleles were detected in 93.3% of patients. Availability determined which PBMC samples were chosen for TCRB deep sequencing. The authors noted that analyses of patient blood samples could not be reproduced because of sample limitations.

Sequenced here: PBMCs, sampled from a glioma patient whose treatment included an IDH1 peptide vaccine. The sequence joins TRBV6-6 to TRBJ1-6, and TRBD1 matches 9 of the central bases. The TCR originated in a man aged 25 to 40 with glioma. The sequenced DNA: TGTGCCAGCCGGGACAGGGTAAATTCACCCCTCCACTTT. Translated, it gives CASRDRVNSPLHF.